Listed here are 15 T cell receptor beta chains from one sample, sequenced in a study of blood T cell repertoires in COVID-19. Produced via immunoSEQ multiplex PCR; TCRdb's table is partial and in-frame only. The sample records approximately 220,000 clones, about nine tenths being singletons. Sequencing was carried out using peripheral blood. These receptors came from a man aged 35 to 55 with acute or convalescent COVID-19.

The V gene is TRBV3-1 (or the pseudogene TRBV3-2), the J gene TRBJ1-1; D remains ambiguous. Trimming pared 3 bases from V and 8 bases from J, leaving 13 bases between. The germline V gene encodes CDR1 LGHDT and CDR2 YNNKEL (reference sequence). The CDR3 loop spans 13 amino acids. The CDR3 nucleotides are TGTGCCAGCAGCCAGATGTTGCAGACAGAAGCTTTCTTT. It encodes CASSQMLQTEAFF.

This sequence joins TRBV4-2 and TRBJ2-5; 9 nucleotides line up with TRBD1. Germline CDR1 reads LGHNA; CDR2 reads YNFKEQ. V trimming: 4 bases; J trimming: 0 bases; junction bases outside the gene matches: 12. The CDR3 covers 18 residues. The CDR3 sequence: CASSLQWGQGSYQETQYF. Written as DNA, the CDR3 is TGTGCCAGCAGCCTTCAATGGGGACAGGGATCGTACCAAGAGACCCAGTACTTC.

CDR3 sequence reads: CASSSTGASYNSPLHF. The CDR3, as DNA: TGTGCCAGCAGCTCGACAGGGGCTTCCTATAATTCACCCCTCCACTTT. V gene TRBV13 combines with J gene TRBJ1-6, with 8 bases that match TRBD1. The CDR3 totals 16 residues. Germline CDR1 and CDR2: PRHDT and FYEKMQ (reference sequence). The junction had 3 bases not matched to a gene; V was cut back by 4 bases and J by 1 base.

This sequence joins TRBV24-1 and TRBJ1-2, with 7 bases that match TRBD1. J gave up 5 bases and V 5 bases, and 13 bases lay outside the gene matches. CDR3 length: 16 residues. Germline CDR1 KGHDR, CDR2 SFDVKD. CDR3 protein: CATSALTHGTEYGYTF. As DNA, the CDR3 is TGTGCCACCAGTGCCTTAACCCACGGGACAGAATATGGCTACACCTTC.

CDR3 region: CASREPGLAAGELFF. CDR3 DNA: TGTGCCAGCAGGGAACCGGGACTAGCGGCCGGGGAGCTGTTTTTT. The chain employs TRBV2 and TRBJ2-2, with 11 bases aligning to TRBD2. Germline CDR1 is SNHLY and CDR2 is FYNNEI. CDR3 length: 15 residues. Losses at the gene ends were 6 bases for V and 6 bases for J; bases not matched to a gene: 6.

This chain joins TRBV4-1 and TRBJ2-1, with a weak D call TRBD2 (5 bases). The CDR3 is 14 residues long. The V and J ends lost 4 bases and 5 bases respectively, with 12 bases between them. Germline V gene sequence: CDR1 MGHRA, CDR2 YSYEKL. This chain's CDR3 is CASSLSGDNNEQFF. As DNA, the CDR3 is TGCGCCAGCAGCCTAAGCGGAGATAACAATGAGCAGTTCTTC.

J is TRBJ2-7 and V is TRBV19; 10 nucleotides line up with TRBD2. This CDR3 is built from 15 residues. Germline CDR1 reads LNHDA; CDR2 reads SQIVND (reference sequence). Trimming at V came to 5 bases and at J to 4 bases, leaving 8 bases not matched to a gene. This chain's CDR3 is CASSVLAGERYEQYF. CDR3 DNA: TGTGCCAGTAGTGTGCTAGCGGGAGAGCGGTACGAGCAGTACTTC.

The rearrangement uses TRBV7-8 and TRBJ1-1; 8 nucleotides align to TRBD1. The CDR3 is 13 amino acids. V lost 3 bases and J lost 10; bases outside the gene matches: 7. Germline CDR1 reads SGHVS; CDR2 reads FQNEAQ. CDR3 in DNA: TGTGCCAGCAGCTTTACAGGGGGAAGGGGAGCTTTCTTT. It codes for CASSFTGGRGAFF.

This clone was recorded a few times. The chain recombines TRBV18 with TRBJ2-5; 13 positions match TRBD2. In germline, CDR1 is KGHSH, CDR2 LQKENI. V shed 11 bases and J 7 bases; nucleotides not matched to a gene: 7. The CDR3 is made up of 13 amino acids. The CDR3 reads CAGGLAGEGTQYF. The CDR3 bases are TGTGCCGGCGGACTAGCGGGAGAAGGGACCCAGTACTTC.

This rearrangement joins TRBV7-8 to TRBJ1-5, with 7 bases identical to TRBD1. CDR3 length equals 15 residues. The V gene's germline CDR1 is SGHVS and CDR2 FQNEAQ. J lost 3 bases, V lost 5 bases, and 7 bases had no gene match. The CDR3 is CASSQSQGPNQPQHF. CDR3 coding DNA: TGTGCCAGCAGCCAATCACAGGGGCCCAATCAGCCCCAGCATTTT. Full variable domain (remainder filled in from reference TRBV7-8 and TRBJ1-5): GAGVSQSPRYKVAKRGQDVALRCDPISGHVSLFWYQQALGQGPEFLTYFQNEAQLDKSGLPSDRFFAERPEGSVSTLKIQRTQQEDSAVYLCASSQSQGPNQPQHFGDGTRLSIL.

In this sample, this clone turned up once. The gene calls are TRBV27 and TRBJ2-1, with unresolved D. The CDR3 extends over 16 amino acids. The germline gives CDR1 MNHEY, CDR2 SMNVEV (reference sequence). Trimming left V 8 bases short and J 6 bases short, with 23 bases between. The CDR3 DNA reads TGTGCCAGCGGCGGCACACTCAGTTCCGGGTCCAATGAGCAGTTCTTC. This encodes CASGGTLSSGSNEQFF.

The chain carries TRBV19 and TRBJ1-2, with D unresolved. Trimming shortened V by 6 bases and J by 7 bases, and 9 bases separated the two germline ends. CDR3 length equals 11 residues. Germline values: CDR1 LNHDA, CDR2 SQIVND (reference sequence). Written as DNA, the CDR3 is TGTGCCAGTAGGAGCGGCCGTGGCTACACCTTC. This encodes CASRSGRGYTF.

This clone turned up a few times. The chain uses TRBV10-2 and TRBJ2-5, with D possibly being TRBD1 (5 bases). V was shortened by 4 bases and J by 1 base, with 10 bases between the two germline ends. The germline V gene has CDR1 WSHSY and CDR2 SAAADI. This CDR3 is built from 14 residues. CDR3 nucleotide sequence: TGCGCCAGCAGTGGGGGCAGGGTCCAAGAGACCCAGTACTTC. This encodes CASSGGRVQETQYF.

The J gene is TRBJ1-4, the V gene TRBV9; 9 nucleotides line up with TRBD1. The length of the CDR3 is 18 residues. V lost 2 bases and J lost 8; bases outside the gene matches: 16. Germline assignment: CDR1 SGDLS and CDR2 YYNGEE. The CDR3 nucleotides read TGTGCCAGCAGCGTCCGTCCGGGACAGGGAATGGGGATAGAAAAACTGTTTTTT. Its protein is CASSVRPGQGMGIEKLFF. The variable domain in full, with the rest retrieved from reference TRBV9 and TRBJ1-4, is DSGVTQTPKHLITATGQRVTLRCSPRSGDLSVYWYQQSLDQGLQFLIQYYNGEERAKGNILERFSAQQFPDLHSELNLSSLELGDSALYFCASSVRPGQGMGIEKLFFGSGTQLSVL.

The chain is built from TRBV2 and TRBJ2-1, with 9 bases lining up with TRBD1. The CDR3 consists of 14 residues. Germline-derived CDR1 and CDR2 are SNHLY and FYNNEI. V shed 6 bases and J 6 bases; nucleotides not matched to a gene: 6. The CDR3 loop is CASRAGTGFNEQFF. The CDR3 bases are TGTGCCAGCAGAGCCGGGACAGGGTTCAATGAGCAGTTCTTC.